A selection of T cell receptor beta chains follows, all from one sample in a study of identical twins. MiXCR was run by TCRdb on the 5' RACE reads, yielding one entry per CDR3 protein. The table lists more than 1.5 million distinct CDR3 sequences, less than 40% of them singletons. Sequencing input: cord blood. These receptor sequences come from a newborn girl in good health. The CDR3 runs from the conserved cysteine through the conserved F or W. A D gene is named only where the DNA matches it firmly. Clone size is given for some rows only: seen once, a few or many times, or a class if the clone is expanded.

TRBJ1-1	few	TRBV28	-	CATSRTFGTEAFF	TGTGCCACGTCCCGGACCTTTGGGACTGAAGCTTTCTTT
TRBJ2-3	-	TRBV20-1	TRBD2	CSASAGGTLADTQYF	TGCAGTGCTAGTGCCGGGGGGACCTTGGCAGATACGCAGTATTTT
TRBJ1-5	-	TRBV28	-	CASSLPYRSYSNQPQHF	TGTGCCAGCAGTTTACCCTACAGGAGCTATAGCAATCAGCCCCAGCATTTT
TRBJ2-1	few	TRBV20-1	-	CSAPLPYSYNEQFF	TGCAGTGCCCCCTTGCCCTACTCCTACAATGAGCAGTTCTTC
TRBJ1-5	-	TRBV4-1	TRBD1	CASSQDPGDRGNQPQHF	TGCGCCAGCAGCCAAGATCCGGGCGACAGGGGCAATCAGCCCCAGCATTTT
TRBJ1-2	-	TRBV20-1	-	CGASDSPYGYTF	TGCGGCGCCTCGGACAGTCCTTATGGCTACACCTTC
TRBJ1-1	-	TRBV6-2/TRBV6-3	-	CASSYSEGGTEAFF	TGTGCCAGCAGTTACTCGGAAGGGGGCACTGAAGCTTTCTTT
TRBJ1-1	few	TRBV4-2	-	CASSQGAGVLTEAFF	TGTGCCAGCAGCCAAGGGGCAGGGGTACTAACTGAAGCTTTCTTT
TRBJ2-5	-	TRBV20-1	TRBD1	CSANHDIWDSQETQYF	TGCAGTGCAAACCACGATATTTGGGACAGTCAAGAGACCCAGTACTTC
TRBJ1-6	few	TRBV2	-	CASSEADTYNSPLHF	TGTGCCAGCAGTGAAGCGGACACTTATAATTCACCCCTCCACTTT
TRBJ2-3	-	TRBV6-6	-	CASRWESTDTQYF	TGTGCCTCTCGGTGGGAGAGCACAGATACGCAGTATTTT
TRBJ2-7	-	TRBV2	-	CASRPRGESYEQYF	TGTGCCAGCAGACCCAGGGGGGAATCCTACGAGCAGTACTTC
TRBJ1-1	-	TRBV28	TRBD1	CASSPPDRGRTEAFF	TGTGCCAGCAGTCCCCCGGACAGGGGGCGCACTGAAGCTTTCTTT
TRBJ1-5	-	TRBV5-6	-	CASSLHPDQPQHF	TGTGCCAGCAGCTTACACCCCGATCAGCCCCAGCATTTT
TRBJ1-1	-	TRBV29-1	-	CSVRGGTTEAFF	TGCAGCGTGCGGGGGGGAACCACTGAAGCTTTCTTT
TRBJ2-3	few	TRBV20-1	TRBD2	CSASPLLAGVADTQYF	TGCAGTGCTAGTCCCTTACTAGCGGGTGTTGCGGATACGCAGTATTTT
TRBJ2-1	many	TRBV7-9	-	CASSSAYNEQFF	TGTGCCAGCAGCTCGGCATACAATGAGCAGTTCTTC
TRBJ1-5	few	TRBV10-3	-	CATVQDSNQPQHF	TGTGCCACCGTACAGGATAGCAATCAGCCCCAGCATTTT
TRBJ1-2	many	TRBV5-1	-	CASSSRGVNYGYTF	TGTGCCAGCAGTAGCAGGGGCGTAAACTATGGCTACACCTTC
TRBJ2-3	-	TRBV6-4	-	CASSEGGLSTDTQYF	TGTGCCAGCAGTGAAGGCGGCCTCAGCACAGATACGCAGTATTTT
TRBJ1-6	once	TRBV7-2	TRBD1	CASSFDRGYNSPLHF	TGTGCCAGCAGCTTCGACAGGGGATACAATTCACCCCTCCACTTT
TRBJ2-3	-	TRBV4-2	-	CASSPGTAGTDTQYF	TGTGCCAGCAGCCCCGGGACGGCGGGCACAGATACGCAGTATTTT
TRBJ1-2	-	TRBV12-3/TRBV12-4	TRBD1	CASSSIQGATYGYTF	TGTGCCAGCAGTTCTATCCAGGGGGCTACCTATGGCTACACCTTC